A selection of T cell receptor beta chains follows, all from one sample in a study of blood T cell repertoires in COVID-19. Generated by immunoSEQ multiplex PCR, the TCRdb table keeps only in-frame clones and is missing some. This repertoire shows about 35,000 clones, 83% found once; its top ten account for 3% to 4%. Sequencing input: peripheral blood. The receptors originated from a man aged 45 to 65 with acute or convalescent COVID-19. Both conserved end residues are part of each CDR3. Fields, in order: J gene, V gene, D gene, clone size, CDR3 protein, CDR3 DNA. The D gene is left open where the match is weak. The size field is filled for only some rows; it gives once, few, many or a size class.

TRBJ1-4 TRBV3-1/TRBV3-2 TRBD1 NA CASSQIGQGGEKLFF TGTGCCAGCAGCCAAATAGGACAGGGAGGAGAAAAACTGTTTTTT
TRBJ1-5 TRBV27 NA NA CASSKYSSGGGKRQPQHF TGTGCCAGCAGTAAATATTCCAGCGGGGGGGGTAAGCGTCAGCCCCAGCATTTT
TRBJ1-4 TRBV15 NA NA CATSRDFQGGEKLFF TGTGCCACCAGCAGAGATTTTCAGGGAGGGGAAAAACTGTTTTTT
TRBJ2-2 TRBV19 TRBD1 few CASSHRDRDTGELFF TGTGCCAGTAGTCACCGGGACAGAGATACCGGGGAGCTGTTTTTT
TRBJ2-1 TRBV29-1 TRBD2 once CSVESLAGGYEQFF TGCAGCGTTGAAAGTCTAGCGGGGGGCTATGAGCAGTTCTTC
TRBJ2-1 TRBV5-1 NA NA CASSLGATINEQFF TGCGCCAGCAGCTTGGGGGCCACAATTAATGAGCAGTTCTTC
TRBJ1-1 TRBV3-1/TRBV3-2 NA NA CASSQEGGTEAFF TGTGCCAGCAGCCAAGAGGGGGGGACTGAAGCTTTCTTT
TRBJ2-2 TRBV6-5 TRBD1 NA CASCEGALWTGELFF TGTGCCAGCTGCGAGGGGGCCTTATGGACCGGGGAGCTGTTTTTT
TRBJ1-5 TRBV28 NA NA CASSFPDRYQPQHF TGTGCCAGCAGTTTCCCGGACAGATATCAGCCCCAGCATTTT
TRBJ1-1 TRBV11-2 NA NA CASSLVRNTEAFF TGTGCCAGCAGCTTAGTCCGGAACACTGAAGCTTTCTTT
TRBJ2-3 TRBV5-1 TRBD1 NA CASSSLGGQGTDTQYF TGCGCCAGCAGCTCCCTTGGGGGACAGGGAACAGATACGCAGTATTTT
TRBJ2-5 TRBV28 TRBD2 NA CASRGPGAGETQYF TGTGCCAGCCGTGGCCCGGGAGCGGGGGAGACCCAGTACTTC
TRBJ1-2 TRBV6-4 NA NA CASRAQAGVNYGYTF TGTGCCAGCAGAGCACAAGCAGGGGTTAACTATGGCTACACCTTC
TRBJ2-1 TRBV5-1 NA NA CASSLSRDEQFF TGCGCCAGCAGCTTATCACGCGATGAGCAGTTCTTC